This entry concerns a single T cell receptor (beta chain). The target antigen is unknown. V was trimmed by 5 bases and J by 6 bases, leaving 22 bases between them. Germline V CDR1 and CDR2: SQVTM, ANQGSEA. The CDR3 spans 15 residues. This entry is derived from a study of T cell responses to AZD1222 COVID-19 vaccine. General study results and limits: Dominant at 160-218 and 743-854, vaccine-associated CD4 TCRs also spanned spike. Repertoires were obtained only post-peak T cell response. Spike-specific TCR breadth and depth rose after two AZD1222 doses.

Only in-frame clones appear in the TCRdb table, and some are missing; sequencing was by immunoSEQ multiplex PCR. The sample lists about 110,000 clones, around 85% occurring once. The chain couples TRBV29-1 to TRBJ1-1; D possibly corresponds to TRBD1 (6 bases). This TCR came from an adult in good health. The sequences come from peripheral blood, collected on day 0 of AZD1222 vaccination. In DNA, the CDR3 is TGCAGCGTTCCAACTAGGGGGACGATATTATCTGAAGCTTTCTTT. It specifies CSVPTRGTILSEAFF.